The sequence of this TCR beta chain was determined in a study of cytotoxic CD8 clonotypes in ibrutinib-treated CLL. The CDR3 loop spans 16 amino acids. Germline lookup yields CDR1 LGHNA and CDR2 YSLEER. Trimming left V 0 bases short and J 1 base short, with 13 bases between. This clone was recorded only once. The antigen is undetermined. Assay used: immunoSEQ multiplex PCR; TCRdb lists only in-frame clones, some missing. Here the sample spans hundreds of thousands of clones, about 75% being singletons. Findings and caveats of the study: Measured clonality at baseline was greater than in age-matched healthy donors and tracked with circulating CD8+ T-cell counts.

The J gene is TRBJ2-7, the V gene TRBV4-3, with D possibly TRBD2 on 5 matching bases. The receptor was isolated from a human donor with chronic lymphocytic leukemia. The material sequenced was PBMCs, taken after 12 months of ibrutinib treatment. CDR3 sequence: CASSQDMASRSYEQYF. In nucleotides, the CDR3 is TGCGCCAGCAGCCAAGATATGGCTAGCCGTTCCTACGAGCAGTACTTC.